The source of this T cell receptor (beta chain) is a study of T cell clonality in common variable immunodeficiency. Trimming removed 9 bases from V and 7 bases from J; junction bases left unmatched: 9. CDR3 size: 13 residues. Germline V CDR1 and CDR2: SNHLY, FYNNEI. Study results and limitations: CVID subjects showed higher TCRbeta clonality than healthy controls. Links between repertoire features and CVID complications were heterogeneity-limited.

The sample holds a few counts of this clone. Its antigen is not identified. The sequence runs out 3 residues before the end of the CDR3; the remainder is reconstructed from the germline J gene. TCRdb's copy holds only in-frame clones and misses some; the assay was immunoSEQ multiplex PCR. The sample presents about 37,000 clones, none singletons. Input material: peripheral blood mononuclear cells. This receptor was identified in a person aged 18 to 69 in good health. The chain joins TRBV2 to TRBJ2-3, with 8 bases that match TRBD2. The covered CDR3 bases are TGTGCCAGTCTAATCGGGGGGGCATATACG. It specifies CASLIGGAYT. The complete CDR3 sequence is CASLIGGAYTQYF.